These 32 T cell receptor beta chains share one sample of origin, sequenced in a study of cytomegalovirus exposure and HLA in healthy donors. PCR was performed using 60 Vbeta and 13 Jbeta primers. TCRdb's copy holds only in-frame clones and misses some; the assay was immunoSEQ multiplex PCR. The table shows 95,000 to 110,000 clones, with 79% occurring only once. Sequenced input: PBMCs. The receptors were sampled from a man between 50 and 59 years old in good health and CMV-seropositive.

The CDR3, as DNA: TGTGCCAGCAGTTCCCTCGGGGATGGGACAGATACGCAGTATTTT. Protein: CASSSLGDGTDTQYF. The V and J genes are TRBV28 and TRBJ2-3; tentative D call: TRBD2 (5 bases). V was trimmed by 4 bases and J by 3 bases, leaving 14 bases between them. CDR1 is MDHEN, CDR2 SYDVKM, per germline. There are 15 residues in the CDR3.

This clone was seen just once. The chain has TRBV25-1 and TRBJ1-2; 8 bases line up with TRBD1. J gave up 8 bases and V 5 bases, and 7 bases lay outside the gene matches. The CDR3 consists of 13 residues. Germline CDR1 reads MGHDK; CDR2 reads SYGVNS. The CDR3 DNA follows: TGTGCCAGCAGTCGGACAGGGACGAGCGGCTACACCTTC. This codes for CASSRTGTSGYTF.

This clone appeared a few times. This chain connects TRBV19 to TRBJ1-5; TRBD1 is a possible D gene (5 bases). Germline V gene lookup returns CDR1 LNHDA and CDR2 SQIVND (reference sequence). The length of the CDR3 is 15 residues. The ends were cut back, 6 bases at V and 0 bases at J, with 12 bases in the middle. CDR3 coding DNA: TGTGCCAGTAGGGACCGGACAAGTAGCAATCAGCCCCAGCATTTT. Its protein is CASRDRTSSNQPQHF. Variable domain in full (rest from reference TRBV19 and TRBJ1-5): DGGITQSPKYLFRKEGQNVTLSCEQNLNHDAMYWYRQDPGQGLRLIYYSQIVNDFQKGDIAEGYSVSREKKESFPLTVTSAQKNPTAFYLCASRDRTSSNQPQHFGDGTRLSIL.

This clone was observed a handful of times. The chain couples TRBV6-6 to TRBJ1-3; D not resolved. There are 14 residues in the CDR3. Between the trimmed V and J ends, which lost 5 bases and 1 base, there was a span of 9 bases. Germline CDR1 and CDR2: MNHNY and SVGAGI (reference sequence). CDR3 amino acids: CASSPPGSGNTIYF. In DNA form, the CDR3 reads TGTGCCAGCAGTCCTCCGGGTTCTGGAAACACCATATATTTT.

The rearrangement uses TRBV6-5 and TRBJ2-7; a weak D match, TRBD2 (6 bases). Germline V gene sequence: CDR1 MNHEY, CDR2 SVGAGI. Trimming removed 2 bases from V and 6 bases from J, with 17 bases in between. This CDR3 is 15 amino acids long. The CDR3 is CASSYKGIRDSEQYF. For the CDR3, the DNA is TGTGCCAGCAGTTACAAGGGAATAAGGGACTCCGAGCAGTACTTC.

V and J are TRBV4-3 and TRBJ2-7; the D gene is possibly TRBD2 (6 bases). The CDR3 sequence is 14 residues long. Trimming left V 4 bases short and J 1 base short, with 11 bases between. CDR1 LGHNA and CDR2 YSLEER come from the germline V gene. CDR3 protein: CASSRQEGSYEQYF. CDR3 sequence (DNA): TGCGCCAGCAGCCGGCAGGAGGGATCCTACGAGCAGTACTTC.

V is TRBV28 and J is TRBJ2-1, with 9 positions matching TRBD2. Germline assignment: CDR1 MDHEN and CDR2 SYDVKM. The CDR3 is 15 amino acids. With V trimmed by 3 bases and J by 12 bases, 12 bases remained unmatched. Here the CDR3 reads CASSLGVAGVLRQFF. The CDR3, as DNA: TGTGCCAGCAGTTTGGGTGTAGCGGGAGTTCTAAGGCAGTTCTTC.

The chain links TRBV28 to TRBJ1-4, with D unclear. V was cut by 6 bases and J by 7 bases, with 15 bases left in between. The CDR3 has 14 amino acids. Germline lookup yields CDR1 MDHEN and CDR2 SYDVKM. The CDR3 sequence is CASRSGIEGEKLFF. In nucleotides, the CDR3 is TGTGCCAGCAGATCCGGGATTGAGGGTGAAAAACTGTTTTTT.

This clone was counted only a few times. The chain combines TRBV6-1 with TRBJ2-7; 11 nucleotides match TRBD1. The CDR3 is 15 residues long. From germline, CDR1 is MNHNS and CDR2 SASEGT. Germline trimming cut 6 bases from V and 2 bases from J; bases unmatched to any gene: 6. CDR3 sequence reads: CASSMDRGRPYEQYF. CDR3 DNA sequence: TGTGCCAGCAGCATGGACAGGGGGCGCCCCTACGAGCAGTACTTC.

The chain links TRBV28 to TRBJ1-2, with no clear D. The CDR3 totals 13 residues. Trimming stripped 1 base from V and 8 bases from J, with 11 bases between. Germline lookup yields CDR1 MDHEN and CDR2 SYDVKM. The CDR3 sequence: CASSLLSGNGYTF. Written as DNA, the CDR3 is TGTGCCAGCAGTTTATTATCGGGTAACGGCTACACCTTC.

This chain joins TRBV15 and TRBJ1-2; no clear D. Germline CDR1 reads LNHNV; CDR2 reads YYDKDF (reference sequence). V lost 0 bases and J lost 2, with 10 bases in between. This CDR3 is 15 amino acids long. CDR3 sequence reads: CATSRERLPNYGYTF. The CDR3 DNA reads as TGTGCCACCAGCAGAGAGCGCCTACCAAACTATGGCTACACCTTC.

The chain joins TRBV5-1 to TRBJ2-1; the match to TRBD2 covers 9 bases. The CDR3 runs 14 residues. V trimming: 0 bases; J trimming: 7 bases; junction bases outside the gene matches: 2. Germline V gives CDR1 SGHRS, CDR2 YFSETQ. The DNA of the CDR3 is TGCGCCAGCAGCTTGGGACTAGCGGATAATGAGCAGTTCTTC. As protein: CASSLGLADNEQFF.

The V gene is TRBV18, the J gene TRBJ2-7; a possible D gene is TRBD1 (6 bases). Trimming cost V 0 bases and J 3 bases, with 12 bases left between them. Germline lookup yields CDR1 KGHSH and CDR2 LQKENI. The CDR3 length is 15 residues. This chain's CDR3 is CASSPPGTSYYEQYF. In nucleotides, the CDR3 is TGTGCCAGCTCACCACCGGGGACAAGTTACTACGAGCAGTACTTC.

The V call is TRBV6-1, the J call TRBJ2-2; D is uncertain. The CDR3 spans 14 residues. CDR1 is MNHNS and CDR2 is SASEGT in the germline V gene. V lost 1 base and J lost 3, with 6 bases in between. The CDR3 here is CASSEGADTGELFF. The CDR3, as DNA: TGTGCCAGCAGTGAAGGAGCTGACACCGGGGAGCTGTTTTTT.

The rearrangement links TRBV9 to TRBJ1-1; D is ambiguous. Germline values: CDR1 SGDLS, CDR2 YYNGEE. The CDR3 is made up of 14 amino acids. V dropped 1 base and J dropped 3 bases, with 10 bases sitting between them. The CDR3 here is CASSVIEGDTEAFF. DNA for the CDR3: TGTGCCAGCAGCGTAATTGAGGGAGACACTGAAGCTTTCTTT.

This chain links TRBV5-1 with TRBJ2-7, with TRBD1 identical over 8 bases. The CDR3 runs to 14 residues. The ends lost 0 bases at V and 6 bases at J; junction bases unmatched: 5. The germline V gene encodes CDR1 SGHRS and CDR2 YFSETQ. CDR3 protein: CASSLDGQGLEQYF. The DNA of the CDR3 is TGCGCCAGCAGCTTGGATGGACAGGGCCTCGAGCAGTACTTC.

The CDR3 protein is CASSPTRVTSTDTQYF. CDR3 in DNA: TGTGCCAGCTCACCGACTAGGGTCACTAGCACAGATACGCAGTATTTT. The chain combines TRBV18 with TRBJ2-3; D may be TRBD2 (6 bases). This CDR3 is built from 16 residues. V shed 3 bases and J shed 0 bases, with 13 bases lying between them. Germline CDR1 and CDR2: KGHSH and LQKENI.

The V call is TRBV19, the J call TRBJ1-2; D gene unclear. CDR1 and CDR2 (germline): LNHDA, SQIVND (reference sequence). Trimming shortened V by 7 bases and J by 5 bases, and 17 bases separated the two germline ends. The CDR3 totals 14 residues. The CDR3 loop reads CASNIGSQRYGYTF. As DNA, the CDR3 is TGTGCCAGTAATATTGGCAGCCAGCGGTATGGCTACACCTTC.

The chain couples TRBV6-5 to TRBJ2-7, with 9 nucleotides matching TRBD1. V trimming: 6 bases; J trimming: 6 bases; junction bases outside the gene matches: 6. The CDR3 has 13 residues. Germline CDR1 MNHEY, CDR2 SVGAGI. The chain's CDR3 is CASRIGQGSEQYF. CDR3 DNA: TGTGCCAGCAGGATAGGACAGGGGAGCGAGCAGTACTTC.

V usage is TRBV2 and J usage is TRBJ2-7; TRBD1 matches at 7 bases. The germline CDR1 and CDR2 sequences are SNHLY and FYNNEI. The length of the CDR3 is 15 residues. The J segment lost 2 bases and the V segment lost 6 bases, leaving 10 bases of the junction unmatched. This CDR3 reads CASRRPGGLAYEQYF. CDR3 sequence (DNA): TGTGCCAGCAGAAGACCAGGGGGTTTGGCCTACGAGCAGTACTTC.

The CDR3 nucleotides read TGTGCCAGTAGTACTCGCCCAGGGGGCGTTCGAGTTTCCGAGCAGTACTTC. It yields the protein CASSTRPGGVRVSEQYF. This chain connects TRBV19 to TRBJ2-7, with 8 positions matching TRBD1. This CDR3 contains 17 residues. Germline V gene lookup returns CDR1 LNHDA and CDR2 SQIVND (reference sequence). V gave up 4 bases and J gave up 6 bases; unmatched junction bases: 17.

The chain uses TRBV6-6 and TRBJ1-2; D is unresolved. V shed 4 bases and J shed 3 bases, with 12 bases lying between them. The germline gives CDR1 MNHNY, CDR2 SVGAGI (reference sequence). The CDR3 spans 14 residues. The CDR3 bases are TGTGCCAGCAGTTCCCGGGGATTGGACTATGGCTACACCTTC. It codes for CASSSRGLDYGYTF.

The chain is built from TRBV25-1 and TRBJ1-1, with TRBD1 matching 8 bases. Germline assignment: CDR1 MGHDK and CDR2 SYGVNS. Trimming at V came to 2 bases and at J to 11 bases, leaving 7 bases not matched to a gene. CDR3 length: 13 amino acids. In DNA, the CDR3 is TGTGCCAGCAGTGAAAGACAGGGGTTGTTTGCTTTCTTT. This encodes CASSERQGLFAFF.

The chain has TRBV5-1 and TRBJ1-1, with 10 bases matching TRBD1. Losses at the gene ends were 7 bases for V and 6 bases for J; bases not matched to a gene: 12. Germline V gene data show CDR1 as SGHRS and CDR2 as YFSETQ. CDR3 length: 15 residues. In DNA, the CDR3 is TGCGCCAGCGGGGGACAGGGGCCGTTGAGTGCTGAAGCTTTCTTT. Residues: CASGGQGPLSAEAFF.

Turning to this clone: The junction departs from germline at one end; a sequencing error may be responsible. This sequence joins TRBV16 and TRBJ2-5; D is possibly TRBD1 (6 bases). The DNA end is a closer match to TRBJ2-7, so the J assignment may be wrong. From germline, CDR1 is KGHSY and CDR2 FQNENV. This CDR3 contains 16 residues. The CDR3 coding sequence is TGTGCCAGCAGTCAATCGGCAGGCCGAGGGACACACGAGCAGTACTTC. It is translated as CASSQSAGRGTHEQYF.

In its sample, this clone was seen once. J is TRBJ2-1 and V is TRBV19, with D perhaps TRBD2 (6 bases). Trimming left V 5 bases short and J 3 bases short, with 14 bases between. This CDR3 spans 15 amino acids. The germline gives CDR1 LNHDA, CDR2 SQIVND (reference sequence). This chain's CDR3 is CASSANSGSYNEQFF. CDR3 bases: TGTGCCAGTAGTGCGAACTCCGGGAGCTACAATGAGCAGTTCTTC.

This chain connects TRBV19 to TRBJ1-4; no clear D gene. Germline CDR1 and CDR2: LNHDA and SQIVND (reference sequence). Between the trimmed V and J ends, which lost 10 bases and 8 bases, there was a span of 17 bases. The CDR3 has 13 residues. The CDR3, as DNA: TGTGCCATTTCGGAGGTGTTGGAGGAAAAACTGTTTTTT. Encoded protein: CAISEVLEEKLFF.

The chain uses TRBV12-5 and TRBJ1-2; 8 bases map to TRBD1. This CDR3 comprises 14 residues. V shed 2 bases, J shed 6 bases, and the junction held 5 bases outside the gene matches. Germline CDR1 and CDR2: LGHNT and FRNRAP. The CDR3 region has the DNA TGTGCTAGTGGTTTGCCAGGGACAGGCCATGGCTACACCTTC. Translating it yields CASGLPGTGHGYTF.

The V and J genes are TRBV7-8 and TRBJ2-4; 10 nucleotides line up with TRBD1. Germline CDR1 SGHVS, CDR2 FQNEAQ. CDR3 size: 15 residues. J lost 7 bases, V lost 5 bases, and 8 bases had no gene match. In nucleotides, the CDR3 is TGTGCCAGCAGCCGGACAGGGGGAAATTGGAACATTCAGTACTTC. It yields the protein CASSRTGGNWNIQYF.

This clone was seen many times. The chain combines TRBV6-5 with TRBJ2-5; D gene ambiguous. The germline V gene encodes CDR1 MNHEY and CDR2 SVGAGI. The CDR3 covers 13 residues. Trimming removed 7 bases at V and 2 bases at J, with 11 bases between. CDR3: CASTPEPQETQYF. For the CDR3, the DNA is TGTGCCAGCACTCCCGAGCCACAAGAGACCCAGTACTTC.

The DNA of the CDR3 is TGTGCCAGTAGACAGGGGTATTCCACAGATACGCAGTATTTT. Encoded protein: CASRQGYSTDTQYF. This sequence joins TRBV28 and TRBJ2-3; TRBD1 matches at 8 bases. Germline lookup yields CDR1 MDHEN and CDR2 SYDVKM. J lost 2 bases, V lost 9 bases, and 7 bases had no gene match. This CDR3 has 14 residues.

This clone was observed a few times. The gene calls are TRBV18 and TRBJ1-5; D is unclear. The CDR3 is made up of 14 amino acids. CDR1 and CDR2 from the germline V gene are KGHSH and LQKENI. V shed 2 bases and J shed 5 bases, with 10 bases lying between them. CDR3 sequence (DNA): TGTGCCAGCTCACCAACGCGGGAGGATCAGCCCCAGCATTTT. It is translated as CASSPTREDQPQHF.